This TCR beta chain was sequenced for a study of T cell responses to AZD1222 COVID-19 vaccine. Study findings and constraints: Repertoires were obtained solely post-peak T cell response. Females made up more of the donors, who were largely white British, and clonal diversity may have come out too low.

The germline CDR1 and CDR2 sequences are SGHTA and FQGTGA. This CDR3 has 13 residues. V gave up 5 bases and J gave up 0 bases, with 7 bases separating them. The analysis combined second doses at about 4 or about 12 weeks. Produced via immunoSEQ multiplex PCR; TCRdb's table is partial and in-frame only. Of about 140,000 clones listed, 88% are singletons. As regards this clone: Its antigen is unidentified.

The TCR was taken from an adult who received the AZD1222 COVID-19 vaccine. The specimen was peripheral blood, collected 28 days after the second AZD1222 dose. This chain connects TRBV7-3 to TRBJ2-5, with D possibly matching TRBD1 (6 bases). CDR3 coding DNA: TGTGCCAGCAGCCGGACAGACCAAGAGACCCAGTACTTC. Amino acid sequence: CASSRTDQETQYF.